This passage covers 15 T cell receptor beta chains from one sample sequenced in a study of T cells expressing NK-cell markers. TCRdb derives one entry per CDR3 protein from the 5' RACE reads, leaving out DNA. The sample totals 90,000 to 130,000 distinct CDR3 sequences; its top ten clones hold around 20%. The sample consisted of blood T cells: a sorted CD56 or NKG2C T cell subset, CD4+ or CD8+ T cells, or bulk PBMC T cells (not recorded which). The receptors were sampled from a woman between 18 and 70 years old in good health.

This chain connects TRBV29-1 to TRBJ2-7; absent DNA, TCRdb's TRBD2 call cannot be checked. The CDR3 extends over 15 amino acids. In germline, CDR1 is SQVTM, CDR2 ANQGSEA. The chain's CDR3 is CSVEVASSPSYEQYF.

This sequence joins TRBV12-3 or TRBV12-4 and TRBJ2-3. CDR3 length: 14 amino acids. This CDR3 reads CASSHLGGRDTQYF.

The V call is TRBV15, the J call TRBJ2-7; TCRdb reports TRBD1, a call that lacks DNA to check it against. Germline CDR1 LNHNV, CDR2 YYDKDF (reference sequence). CDR3 length equals 13 residues. The CDR3 here is CATSSGASYEQYF. The complete variable domain, with remaining parts taken from reference TRBV15 and TRBJ2-7, reads DAMVIQNPRYQVTQFGKPVTLSCSQTLNHNVMYWYQQKSSQAPKLLFHYYDKDFNNEADTPDNFQSRRPNTSFCFLDIRSPGLGDTAMYLCATSSGASYEQYFGPGTRLTVT.

The chain couples TRBV29-1 to TRBJ2-1; TCRdb's D call of TRBD2 is untestable without DNA. The germline CDR1 and CDR2 sequences are SQVTM and ANQGSEA. The CDR3 totals 14 residues. CDR3: CSVEDYGPQDEQFF.

The chain recombines TRBV11-2 with TRBJ2-3; TCRdb lists TRBD1, though no DNA is available to test this call. The germline V gene has CDR1 SGHAT and CDR2 FQNNGV. This CDR3 comprises 15 residues. Here the CDR3 reads CASSGPWDPTDTQYF.

This chain joins TRBV18 and TRBJ2-3. The germline V gene encodes CDR1 KGHSH and CDR2 LQKENI. There are 13 residues in the CDR3. The CDR3 protein is CASSPAGTDTQYF. The whole variable domain, remainder taken from reference TRBV18 and TRBJ2-3, is NAGVMQNPRHLVRRRGQEARLRCSPMKGHSHVYWYRQLPEEGLKFMVYLQKENIIDESGMPKERFSAEFPKEGPSILRIQQVVRGDSAAYFCASSPAGTDTQYFGPGTRLTVL.

This chain connects TRBV20-1 to TRBJ2-3; as DNA is missing, the TRBD1 call by TCRdb cannot be tested. The CDR3 sequence is 17 residues long. CDR1 and CDR2 (germline): DFQATT, SNEGSKA (reference sequence). CDR3: CSARPRVRDKITDTQYF.

The chain recombines TRBV4-1 with TRBJ2-1; lacking DNA, the TRBD1 call made by TCRdb goes unchecked. The V gene's germline CDR1 is MGHRA and CDR2 YSYEKL. This CDR3 comprises 16 residues. The CDR3 sequence: CASSQEWRTGQNEQFF.

J is TRBJ2-3 and V is TRBV18. This CDR3 comprises 14 residues. Germline V gene data show CDR1 as KGHSH and CDR2 as LQKENI. CDR3: CASSGLVGTDTQYF.

The chain uses TRBV27 and TRBJ2-1; TCRdb returns TRBD2, unconfirmable since there is no DNA. This CDR3 comprises 16 residues. Per germline, CDR1 MNHEY and CDR2 SMNVEV (reference sequence). CDR3 protein: CASSPLASGRLDEQFF.

The chain is built from TRBV28 and TRBJ1-2; the TCRdb call, TRBD1, lacks DNA for checking. The CDR3 spans 15 residues. CDR1 is MDHEN, CDR2 SYDVKM, per germline. CDR3 residues: CASSAPTGDQVGYTF.

The chain joins TRBV29-1 to TRBJ1-1. The V gene's germline CDR1 is SQVTM and CDR2 ANQGSEA. The CDR3 totals 14 residues. This CDR3 reads CSVGVGPRGTEAFF. Full variable domain (rest looked up from reference TRBV29-1 and TRBJ1-1): SAVISQKPSRDICQRGTSLTIQCQVDSQVTMMFWYRQQPGQSLTLIATANQGSEATYESGFVIDKFPISRPNLTFSTLTVSNMSPEDSSIYLCSVGVGPRGTEAFFGQGTRLTVV.

The chain is built from TRBV19 and TRBJ1-1; TCRdb indicates TRBD1, and absent DNA this call remains unverified. CDR3 length: 15 residues. CDR1 is LNHDA and CDR2 is SQIVND in the germline V gene (reference sequence). The CDR3 sequence: CASSIVAGGNTEAFF.

This chain uses TRBV11-2 with TRBJ1-2. In germline, CDR1 is SGHAT, CDR2 FQNNGV. CDR3 size: 13 residues. CDR3 amino acids: CASSLDKYYGYTF.

The V call is TRBV9, the J call TRBJ2-3; the TCRdb call, TRBD2, lacks DNA for checking. This CDR3 is built from 14 residues. Germline CDR1 reads SGDLS; CDR2 reads YYNGEE. CDR3 in amino acids: CASSDAGGTSTQYF.